What follows describes a single T cell receptor (beta chain). The antigen is unknown. The sample originates from a study of CD8 T cells in Susac syndrome. Findings and caveats of the study: The study acknowledged a relatively small number of individuals in its TCR sequencing and HLA analysis.

V lost 3 bases to trimming and J lost 0 bases, with 12 bases between them. Germline V lookup: CDR1 DFQATT, CDR2 SNEGSKA (reference sequence). The CDR3 has 14 amino acids. Sequencing of TCR beta drew on CD8+ and CD4+ T cells from blood. The multiple sclerosis control group was made up of treatment-naive patients with stable or active relapsing-remitting disease. FACS enriched CD8+ TEMRA cells, while bulk CD8+ and CD4+ were negatively isolated. With random hexamers, roughly 0.45 to 1 ug RNA was reverse transcribed. TCRdb itself ran the immunoSEQ multiplex PCR reads through MiXCR, one entry per CDR3 protein. Among fewer than 200,000 distinct CDR3 sequences listed, roughly 96% were seen once.

The specimen was CD8+ T cells from PBMCs. This sequence was found in a human donor with multiple sclerosis. V and J are TRBV20-1 and TRBJ2-7; tentative D call: TRBD1 (5 bases). The CDR3 nucleotides read TGCAGTGCTAGGGCTCCAGGGTTCTCCTACGAGCAGTACTTC. This translates into CSARAPGFSYEQYF.